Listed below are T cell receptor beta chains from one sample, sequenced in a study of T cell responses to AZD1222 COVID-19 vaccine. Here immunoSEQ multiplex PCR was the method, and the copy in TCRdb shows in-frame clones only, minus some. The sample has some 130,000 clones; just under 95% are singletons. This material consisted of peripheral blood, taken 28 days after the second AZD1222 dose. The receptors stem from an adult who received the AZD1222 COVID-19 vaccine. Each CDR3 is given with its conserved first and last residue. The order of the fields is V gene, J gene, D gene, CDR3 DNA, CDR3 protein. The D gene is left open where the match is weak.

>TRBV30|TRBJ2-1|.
TGTGCCTGGAGTGACCCGGAAAGGTCCTCCTACAATGAGCAGTTCTTC
CAWSDPERSSYNEQFF
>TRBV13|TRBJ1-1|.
TGTGCCAGCAGTCCCCCGGGGGGCAGGGCGAACACTGAAGCTTTCTTT
CASSPPGGRANTEAFF
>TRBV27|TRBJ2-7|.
TGTGCCAGCAGTTTAAATGCCGGGGCTAGCCACGAGCAGTACTTC
CASSLNAGASHEQYF
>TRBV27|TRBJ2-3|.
TGTGCCAGCAGTTTCTCCTCTAGCACAGATACGCAGTATTTT
CASSFSSSTDTQYF
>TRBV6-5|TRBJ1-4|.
TGTGCCAGCTTTAATTCCCCCGGGGAAAAACTGTTTTTT
CASFNSPGEKLFF
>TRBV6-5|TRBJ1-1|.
TGTGCCAGCTGCATTCGGTACCCGATGAACACTGAAGCTTTCTTT
CASCIRYPMNTEAFF
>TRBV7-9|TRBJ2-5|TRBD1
TGTGCCAGCAGCTCGACAGGGAATAATTTGGAGACCCAGTACTTC
CASSSTGNNLETQYF
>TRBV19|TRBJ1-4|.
TGTGCCAGTAGATCTGTGTCAACTAATGAAAAACTGTTTTTT
CASRSVSTNEKLFF
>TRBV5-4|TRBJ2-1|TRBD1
TGTGCCAGCAGCTTGAGGGGTTGGACAGGGGGATATGAGCAGTTCTTC
CASSLRGWTGGYEQFF
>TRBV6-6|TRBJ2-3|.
TGTGCCAGCAGACAGGGTATTCAAGCAGATACGCAGTATTTT
CASRQGIQADTQYF
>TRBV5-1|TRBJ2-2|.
TGCGCCAGCAGCTTTAGCGGCGTATTGAACACCGGGGAGCTGTTTTTT
CASSFSGVLNTGELFF
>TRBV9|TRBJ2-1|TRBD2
TGTGCCAGCAGCGTAGGACTAGCGGGGGGTAATGAGCAGTTCTTC
CASSVGLAGGNEQFF
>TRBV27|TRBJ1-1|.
TGTGCCAGCACCCGCGCAGGGCGCGGCACTGAAGCTTTCTTT
CASTRAGRGTEAFF
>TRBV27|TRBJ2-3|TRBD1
TGTGCCAGCAGTTACCAGGGGGCAAGCACAGATACGCAGTATTTT
CASSYQGASTDTQYF
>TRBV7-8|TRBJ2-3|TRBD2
TGTGCCAGCAGCTTGAGACTAGCGGGGGGGCGGGACACAGATACGCAGTATTTT
CASSLRLAGGRDTDTQYF
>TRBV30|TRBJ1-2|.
TGTGCCTGGAGTCTCCGGCAGGGCGGAGGGGCGAGCGGCTACACCTTC
CAWSLRQGGGASGYTF
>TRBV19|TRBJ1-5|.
TGTGCCAGTAGTCCCGTAGGACAGCCCCAGCATTTT
CASSPVGQPQHF
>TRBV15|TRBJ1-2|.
TGTGCCACCAGCAGAGACCTCGTGATTGGCTATGGCTACACCTTC
CATSRDLVIGYGYTF